This is a list of T cell receptor beta chains from one sample in a study of CD8 T cells in Susac syndrome. TCRdb re-called the immunoSEQ multiplex PCR reads through MiXCR, storing one row per CDR3 protein. The sample lists about 280,000 distinct CDR3 sequences; about 88% were seen once. Material for sequencing was CD8+ T cells from PBMCs. Receptor source: a human donor with multiple sclerosis. Each CDR3 is given with its conserved first and last residue. The D gene is left open where the match is weak. Expanded clones get a size class; other rows say once, few or many, or leave the size out.

clone size: -; V gene: TRBV12-3/TRBV12-4; J gene: TRBJ1-2; D gene: -; CDR3 protein: CASSLSGRVGYTF; CDR3 DNA: TGTGCCAGCAGTTTAAGTGGCAGGGTAGGCTACACCTTC
clone size: -; V gene: TRBV20-1; J gene: TRBJ2-7; D gene: -; CDR3 protein: CSARDGFTSSYEQYF; CDR3 DNA: TGCAGTGCTAGAGATGGCTTTACTTCCTCATACGAGCAGTACTTC
clone size: few; V gene: TRBV7-9; J gene: TRBJ2-7; D gene: TRBD1; CDR3 protein: CASSFTGGREQYF; CDR3 DNA: TGTGCCAGCAGCTTTACAGGGGGCAGGGAGCAGTACTTC
clone size: -; V gene: TRBV5-5; J gene: TRBJ2-1; D gene: -; CDR3 protein: CASSLKMRGGASPSYNEQFF; CDR3 DNA: TGTGCCAGCAGCTTGAAAATGAGGGGGGGAGCGTCCCCTTCCTACAATGAGCAGTTCTTC
clone size: -; V gene: TRBV20-1; J gene: TRBJ2-7; D gene: -; CDR3 protein: CSQAEPRSYEQYF; CDR3 DNA: TGCAGCCAAGCGGAGCCTCGCTCCTACGAGCAGTACTTC
clone size: -; V gene: TRBV7-8; J gene: TRBJ1-1; D gene: TRBD1; CDR3 protein: CASRTGANTEAFF; CDR3 DNA: TGTGCCAGCAGAACAGGGGCCAACACTGAAGCTTTCTTT
clone size: -; V gene: TRBV28; J gene: TRBJ2-7; D gene: -; CDR3 protein: CASSSLDGNSGEQYF; CDR3 DNA: TGTGCCAGCAGTTCTCTGGACGGAAACTCCGGGGAGCAGTACTTC
clone size: once; V gene: TRBV18; J gene: TRBJ2-1; D gene: -; CDR3 protein: CASSPRDKSYNEQFF; CDR3 DNA: TGTGCCAGCTCGCCCCGGGACAAGTCCTACAATGAGCAGTTCTTC
clone size: -; V gene: TRBV28; J gene: TRBJ2-1; D gene: TRBD1; CDR3 protein: CASSYQPGQGSYNEQFF; CDR3 DNA: TGTGCCAGCAGTTACCAGCCGGGACAGGGCTCCTACAATGAGCAGTTCTTC
clone size: -; V gene: TRBV2; J gene: TRBJ2-7; D gene: -; CDR3 protein: CASSEDPGQLRHF; CDR3 DNA: TGTGCCAGCAGTGAAGACCCCGGACAGTTAAGACACTTC
clone size: -; V gene: TRBV12-5; J gene: TRBJ1-5; D gene: -; CDR3 protein: CASGEGAGQPQHF; CDR3 DNA: TGTGCTAGTGGCGAAGGGGCAGGTCAGCCCCAGCATTTT
clone size: -; V gene: TRBV11-2; J gene: TRBJ2-7; D gene: -; CDR3 protein: CASSGIGTYSPYEQYF; CDR3 DNA: TGTGCCAGCAGCGGAATAGGGACTTATTCTCCCTACGAGCAGTACTTC
clone size: -; V gene: TRBV25-1; J gene: TRBJ2-5; D gene: -; CDR3 protein: CASSERGSGWQETQYF; CDR3 DNA: TGTGCCAGCAGTGAGCGGGGAAGCGGGTGGCAGGAGACCCAGTACTTC
clone size: -; V gene: TRBV20-1; J gene: TRBJ1-1; D gene: -; CDR3 protein: CSAREYGQYTEAFF; CDR3 DNA: TGCAGTGCTAGAGAATACGGGCAATACACTGAAGCTTTCTTT
clone size: -; V gene: TRBV12-5; J gene: TRBJ2-7; D gene: -; CDR3 protein: CASGLVRHTSYEQYF; CDR3 DNA: TGTGCTAGTGGTTTGGTAAGGCACACCTCCTACGAGCAGTACTTC
clone size: -; V gene: TRBV12-3/TRBV12-4; J gene: TRBJ2-3; D gene: TRBD2; CDR3 protein: CASSLGLASTDTQYF; CDR3 DNA: TGTGCCAGCAGTTTGGGACTAGCTAGCACAGATACGCAGTATTTT
clone size: -; V gene: TRBV27; J gene: TRBJ2-1; D gene: TRBD1; CDR3 protein: CASSLAKGALKNEQFF; CDR3 DNA: TGTGCCAGCAGTTTAGCGAAGGGGGCGCTTAAGAATGAGCAGTTCTTC
clone size: -; V gene: TRBV20-1; J gene: TRBJ2-5; D gene: -; CDR3 protein: CSALTAQETQYF; CDR3 DNA: TGCAGCGCCCTGACAGCACAAGAGACCCAGTACTTC
clone size: -; V gene: TRBV4-1; J gene: TRBJ1-1; D gene: -; CDR3 protein: CASSQEGGTEAFF; CDR3 DNA: TGCGCCAGCAGCCAAGAGGGAGGCACTGAAGCTTTCTTT
clone size: -; V gene: TRBV9; J gene: TRBJ2-7; D gene: -; CDR3 protein: CASSVEDGSTSEQYF; CDR3 DNA: TGTGCCAGCAGCGTAGAGGACGGGAGTACAAGCGAGCAGTACTTC
clone size: -; V gene: TRBV13; J gene: TRBJ1-2; D gene: -; CDR3 protein: CATKNPERGGYTF; CDR3 DNA: TGTGCCACTAAGAATCCGGAACGCGGTGGCTACACCTTC
clone size: -; V gene: TRBV25-1; J gene: TRBJ2-4; D gene: -; CDR3 protein: CASSEGRQGKAKNIQYF; CDR3 DNA: TGTGCCAGCAGTGAGGGTCGGCAGGGGAAAGCCAAAAACATTCAGTACTTC
clone size: once; V gene: TRBV20-1; J gene: TRBJ1-1; D gene: -; CDR3 protein: CSARMPSEGWDTEAFF; CDR3 DNA: TGCAGTGCTAGAATGCCGAGCGAGGGCTGGGACACTGAAGCTTTCTTT
clone size: -; V gene: TRBV27; J gene: TRBJ2-7; D gene: -; CDR3 protein: CASSNIDTYEQYF; CDR3 DNA: TGTGCCAGCAGTAATATCGACACCTACGAGCAGTACTTC
clone size: -; V gene: TRBV9; J gene: TRBJ1-5; D gene: TRBD1; CDR3 protein: CASSGDSYSNQPQHF; CDR3 DNA: TGTGCCAGCAGCGGGGACAGTTATAGCAATCAGCCCCAGCATTTT
clone size: -; V gene: TRBV27; J gene: TRBJ1-6; D gene: -; CDR3 protein: CASSSGVGDSPLHF; CDR3 DNA: TGTGCCAGCAGTTCAGGGGTGGGCGATTCACCCCTCCACTTT
clone size: -; V gene: TRBV19; J gene: TRBJ2-1; D gene: TRBD2; CDR3 protein: CASNRDYWDEQFF; CDR3 DNA: TGTGCCAGTAATCGGGACTATTGGGATGAGCAGTTCTTC
clone size: -; V gene: TRBV9; J gene: TRBJ1-1; D gene: -; CDR3 protein: CASSVTAEGPGTEAFF; CDR3 DNA: TGTGCCAGCAGCGTAACGGCGGAGGGGCCGGGGACTGAAGCTTTCTTT
clone size: -; V gene: TRBV4-1; J gene: TRBJ2-4; D gene: -; CDR3 protein: CASSQGRIRILGDIQYF; CDR3 DNA: TGCGCCAGCAGCCAAGGTAGAATCCGGATCCTCGGGGACATTCAGTACTTC
clone size: few; V gene: TRBV4-1; J gene: TRBJ2-5; D gene: TRBD1; CDR3 protein: CASSLQGAETQYF; CDR3 DNA: TGCGCCAGCAGCCTACAGGGGGCTGAGACCCAGTACTTC
clone size: -; V gene: TRBV2; J gene: TRBJ1-1; D gene: -; CDR3 protein: CASSRNYRDTEAFF; CDR3 DNA: TGTGCCAGCAGTCGCAATTACAGGGACACTGAAGCTTTCTTT
clone size: few; V gene: TRBV7-2; J gene: TRBJ2-7; D gene: TRBD1; CDR3 protein: CASSSRGRVAYEQYF; CDR3 DNA: TGTGCCAGCAGCAGCAGGGGGCGAGTCGCCTACGAGCAGTACTTC
clone size: -; V gene: TRBV7-2; J gene: TRBJ1-5; D gene: TRBD1; CDR3 protein: CASSGRTGLNQPQHF; CDR3 DNA: TGTGCCAGCAGCGGAAGGACAGGGCTTAATCAGCCCCAGCATTTT
clone size: -; V gene: TRBV19; J gene: TRBJ2-2; D gene: -; CDR3 protein: CASSTSGTGELFF; CDR3 DNA: TGTGCCAGTAGTACCTCGGGTACCGGGGAGCTGTTTTTT
clone size: -; V gene: TRBV6-5; J gene: TRBJ2-1; D gene: TRBD2; CDR3 protein: CASSYWLAGYNEQFF; CDR3 DNA: TGTGCCAGCAGTTACTGGCTAGCGGGCTACAATGAGCAGTTCTTC
clone size: -; V gene: TRBV2; J gene: TRBJ2-1; D gene: TRBD2; CDR3 protein: CASGTSGRRGNEQFF; CDR3 DNA: TGTGCCAGTGGGACTAGCGGGAGGAGAGGCAATGAGCAGTTCTTC
clone size: -; V gene: TRBV7-8; J gene: TRBJ2-3; D gene: TRBD2; CDR3 protein: CASSTRTSGNRGDTQYF; CDR3 DNA: TGTGCCAGCAGCACTCGGACTAGCGGGAATCGGGGAGATACGCAGTATTTT
clone size: -; V gene: TRBV9; J gene: TRBJ2-3; D gene: -; CDR3 protein: CASSVPHMRVESPDTQYF; CDR3 DNA: TGTGCCAGCAGCGTGCCCCATATGCGGGTCGAGTCCCCAGATACGCAGTATTTT
clone size: -; V gene: TRBV20-1; J gene: TRBJ2-1; D gene: TRBD2; CDR3 protein: CSARDLIAGGPGNEQFF; CDR3 DNA: TGCAGTGCTAGAGATTTGATAGCGGGAGGGCCGGGTAATGAGCAGTTCTTC
clone size: -; V gene: TRBV6-5; J gene: TRBJ2-7; D gene: TRBD1; CDR3 protein: CASSIAGTGDEQYF; CDR3 DNA: TGTGCCAGCAGTATAGCCGGGACAGGGGACGAGCAGTACTTC
clone size: -; V gene: TRBV3-1; J gene: TRBJ2-3; D gene: -; CDR3 protein: CASSQGRSYTQYF; CDR3 DNA: TGTGCCAGCAGCCAAGGACGGAGCTATACGCAGTATTTT
clone size: -; V gene: TRBV29-1; J gene: TRBJ1-2; D gene: -; CDR3 protein: CSVEYIFNYGYTF; CDR3 DNA: TGCAGCGTTGAGTACATTTTTAACTATGGCTACACCTTC
clone size: -; V gene: TRBV9; J gene: TRBJ2-1; D gene: TRBD2; CDR3 protein: CASSVETSGKYNEQFF; CDR3 DNA: TGTGCCAGCAGCGTAGAGACTAGCGGGAAGTACAATGAGCAGTTCTTC
clone size: -; V gene: TRBV20-1; J gene: TRBJ2-7; D gene: -; CDR3 protein: CSAYGTDITYEQYF; CDR3 DNA: TGCAGTGCCTACGGGACCGATATTACCTACGAGCAGTACTTC